Described below is a single TCR beta chain sequence and its context. Its binding antigen is unknown. One base away there is no much larger clone; base qualities are not given. V is cut back by 4 bases and J by 4 bases, with 6 bases in the junction unmatched. The CDR3 numbers 15 residues from cysteine through phenylalanine. The read is trimmed to its CDR3 DNA, 45 bases read in frame from base 1. CDR1 and CDR2 were assigned from the germline V gene as SGHNT and YENEEA. The library was obtained by the immunoSEQ multiplex PCR assay. In its TCRdb copy, this immuneACCESS table keeps in-frame sequences only and misses some clones. Where compared with another copy, unresolved V genes explain less than half of these, and the others have no known cause. In all, the sample holds thousands of clones, and approximately 77% of those were seen once. Of the sample, 5.5% to 7% falls within the top ten clones. This sample was included in a study of T cells and Merkel cell carcinoma outcomes (dated by TCRdb to the early 2020s). With respect to the entire study: The tumor T-cell repertoire, together with T-cell density, was examined as a predictor of clinical outcome in patients with Merkel cell carcinoma. The investigation overall reported the following: T-cell repertoire features combined with T-cell density were reported to predict clinical outcomes in Merkel cell carcinoma patients.

The samples were taken from patients with Merkel cell carcinoma. Sequenced: tumor tissue from Merkel cell carcinoma. The TCR sequence derives from a human donor with Merkel cell carcinoma. The chain couples TRBV11-3 to TRBJ2-1, with 8 central nucleotides matching TRBD1. The encoded CDR3 is CASSSGQGRYNEQFF. In nucleotide form, the sequence is TGTGCCAGCAGCTCCGGACAGGGCCGGTACAATGAGCAGTTCTTC.